These 16 T cell receptor beta chains originate from one sample sequenced in a study of blood T cell repertoires in COVID-19. The protocol was immunoSEQ multiplex PCR, while the TCRdb copy is restricted to in-frame clones and leaves out a portion. The sample holds 200,000 to 250,000 clones, approximately 80% seen once. Sequenced: peripheral blood. The source of these receptors is a woman aged 40 to 50 who had recovered from COVID-19.

In its sample, this clone was seen once. The DNA is left out, because the CDR3 cannot be placed on it with certainty; the CDR3 is given as TCRdb lists it. The V gene is TRBV27, the J gene TRBJ2-1; the table's D call of TRBD2 was not tested on the DNA. Germline V gene sequence: CDR1 MNHEY, CDR2 SMNVEV (reference sequence). The CDR3 comprises 18 residues, both ends counted. CDR3 loop: CASSSSGSRRALYNEQFF.

The chain employs TRBV7-9 and TRBJ1-2, with D perhaps matching TRBD1 (5 bases). The V end was cut by 4 bases, the J end by 4 bases, with 19 bases between. This CDR3 comprises 16 residues. Germline V gene data show CDR1 as SEHNR and CDR2 as FQNEAQ (reference sequence). CDR3 loop: CASSSDAGLTLYGYTF. The CDR3, as DNA: TGTGCCAGCAGCTCAGACGCGGGACTTACACTCTATGGCTACACCTTC.

This chain uses TRBV28 with TRBJ2-3, with 7 bases identical to TRBD2. From germline, CDR1 is MDHEN and CDR2 SYDVKM. V dropped 6 bases and J dropped 0; count of bases not matched to a gene: 3. There are 14 residues in the CDR3. The chain's CDR3 is CASRSGTSTDTQYF. The CDR3 bases are TGTGCCAGCAGGAGCGGGACTAGCACAGATACGCAGTATTTT.

The rearrangement links TRBV7-2 to TRBJ2-1; TRBD2 agrees at 12 bases. There are 17 residues in the CDR3. With V trimmed by 3 bases and J by 3 bases, 6 bases remained unmatched. CDR1 is SGHTA and CDR2 is FQGNSA in the germline V gene. In nucleotides, the CDR3 is TGTGCCAGCAGCTTCCCTAGCGGGGGGGCTGGCTACAATGAGCAGTTCTTC. The encoded protein is CASSFPSGGAGYNEQFF.

This rearrangement joins TRBV28 to TRBJ2-6; perhaps TRBD1 as D (6 bases). V was cut by 5 bases and J by 4 bases, with 9 bases left in between. Germline V gene sequence: CDR1 MDHEN, CDR2 SYDVKM. CDR3 size: 14 residues. The CDR3 bases are TGTGCCAGCAGTCGACAGGTAGGGGCCAACGTCCTGACTTTC. It translates to CASSRQVGANVLTF.

This sequence joins TRBV6-1 and TRBJ1-2; D is unresolved. The CDR3 runs to 19 residues. The germline V gene has CDR1 MNHNS and CDR2 SASEGT. The V gene lost 2 bases and the J gene lost 5 bases, with 27 bases spanning the gap. CDR3 region: CASSERGSLYRPPSYGYTF. CDR3 DNA: TGTGCCAGCAGTGAACGTGGGTCGCTTTACCGCCCACCTAGTTATGGCTACACCTTC.

The chain has TRBV10-3 and TRBJ1-6; 8 bases align to TRBD1. The V segment lost 6 bases and the J segment 9 bases; nucleotides outside the gene matches: 10. Germline V gene data show CDR1 as ENHRY and CDR2 as SYGVKD. CDR3 length: 15 amino acids. The CDR3 nucleotides are TGTGCCATCAGGAATGGACAGGGAATCTTTTCACCCCTCCACTTT. Amino acid sequence: CAIRNGQGIFSPLHF.

The V and J genes are TRBV5-1 and TRBJ2-1; the match to TRBD2 covers 9 bases. The CDR3 has 15 residues. The junction had 13 bases not matched to a gene; V was cut back by 7 bases and J by 8 bases. Germline V CDR1 and CDR2: SGHRS, YFSETQ. CDR3 DNA: TGCGCCAGCCCAGCATGGGGACTAGCAGTTTATGAGCAGTTCTTC. Encoded protein: CASPAWGLAVYEQFF.

V is TRBV5-1 and J is TRBJ2-1; 13 bases are a match to TRBD2. CDR1 is SGHRS, CDR2 YFSETQ, per germline. CDR3 length: 15 amino acids. With V trimmed by 3 bases and J by 5 bases, 2 bases remained unmatched. The CDR3 DNA reads TGCGCCAGCAGCTGGGGACTAGCGGGAAACAATGAGCAGTTCTTC. This translates into CASSWGLAGNNEQFF.

V is TRBV4-1 and J is TRBJ2-1; D is perhaps TRBD2 (5 bases). Germline V gene lookup returns CDR1 MGHRA and CDR2 YSYEKL. This CDR3 comprises 14 residues. The germline V and J ends were trimmed by 0 bases and 5 bases, with 8 bases remaining between them. The CDR3: CASSQERADNEQFF. The CDR3 DNA sequence: TGCGCCAGCAGCCAAGAACGAGCGGACAATGAGCAGTTCTTC.

V gene TRBV6-5 combines with J gene TRBJ1-5; 8 bases map to TRBD1. The germline CDR1 and CDR2 sequences are MNHEY and SVGAGI. V was clipped by 4 bases and J by 6 bases; unmatched bases: 5. This CDR3 has 14 amino acids. Written as DNA, the CDR3 is TGTGCCAGCAGTTTAGGACAGGGCGGTCAGCCCCAGCATTTT. The encoded protein is CASSLGQGGQPQHF.

V and J are TRBV28 and TRBJ2-7; 7 bases map to TRBD1. V gave up 5 bases and J gave up 6 bases; unmatched junction bases: 19. The CDR3 contains 17 residues. Looked up from germline, CDR1 is MDHEN and CDR2 is SYDVKM. CDR3 in amino acids: CASSRSPGQRAFGEQYF. The CDR3 DNA reads TGTGCCAGCAGTCGAAGCCCGGGACAGCGCGCGTTCGGCGAGCAGTACTTC.

The chain's CDR3 is CASQLAGLTYEQYF. The CDR3 coding sequence is TGTGCCAGCCAACTAGCGGGGCTGACCTACGAGCAGTACTTC. J is TRBJ2-7 and V is TRBV2, with 10 bases aligning to TRBD2. The CDR3 sequence is 14 residues long. J lost 2 bases, V lost 8 bases, and 6 bases had no gene match. From germline, CDR1 is SNHLY and CDR2 FYNNEI.

This chain uses TRBV7-2 with TRBJ2-5, with 10 bases matching TRBD2. The CDR3 runs 19 residues. Germline V gene lookup returns CDR1 SGHTA and CDR2 FQGNSA. V was clipped by 1 base and J by 1 base; unmatched bases: 12. The DNA for the CDR3 is TGTGCCAGCAGCTTAGTTAATCCCCCTAGCGGGAGTATCCAAGAGACCCAGTACTTC. Protein: CASSLVNPPSGSIQETQYF. Variable domain in full (rest from reference TRBV7-2 and TRBJ2-5): GAGVSQSPSNKVTEKGKDVELRCDPISGHTALYWYRQSLGQGLEFLIYFQGNSAPDKSGLPSDRFSAERTGGSVSTLTIQRTQQEDSAVYLCASSLVNPPSGSIQETQYFGPGTRLLVL.

V is TRBV27 and J is TRBJ1-6; D perhaps matches TRBD1 (6 bases). This CDR3 comprises 14 residues. Germline CDR1 reads MNHEY; CDR2 reads SMNVEV (reference sequence). V was clipped by 3 bases and J by 9 bases, with 12 bases between them. The CDR3 sequence is CASSLAGEGSPLHF. CDR3 in DNA: TGTGCCAGCAGTTTGGCAGGGGAGGGTTCACCCCTCCACTTT.

The chain employs TRBV4-3 and TRBJ1-4, with 7 positions matching TRBD1. Per germline, CDR1 LGHNA and CDR2 YSLEER. V gave up 0 bases and J gave up 7 bases; unmatched junction bases: 5. This CDR3 spans 15 amino acids. CDR3 region: CASSQENRGTEKLFF. The CDR3 DNA sequence: TGCGCCAGCAGCCAAGAGAACAGGGGTACTGAAAAACTGTTTTTT.